The T cell receptor (beta chain) under discussion was sequenced for a study of CD8+ T cells in alopecia areata. Study-wide background: Administration of oral tofacitinib to treated patients was at 5 to 10 mg twice daily. Notes on the study in general: Among patients, TCR sharing was less clear than in mice, a difference possibly due in part to HLA diversity in the patient population. Tofacitinib did not eliminate many expanded lesional clones from scalp or blood.

Regarding treatment: oral pan-JAK inhibitor, 5-10 mg twice daily. In germline, CDR1 is MNHEY, CDR2 SVGAGI. The CDR3 has 14 amino acids. Trimming took 7 bases from V and 3 from J, leaving 16 bases between them. Extraction and reverse transcription of RNA yielded cDNA as the sequencing template. The protocol was immunoSEQ multiplex PCR, while the TCRdb copy is restricted to in-frame clones and leaves out a portion. The sample yields about 270,000 clones, around 64% seen once. As for this clone: The antigen remains unidentified.

The chain couples TRBV6-5 to TRBJ2-7; D possibly uses TRBD1 or TRBD2 (5 bases each). This clonotype was obtained from a human donor with alopecia areata. This specimen consisted of CD4+ T cells sorted from blood, obtained at approximately week 51, from a patient treated with tofacitinib. CDR3 coding DNA: TGTGCCAGCATTCAGATGGGACGGTTCTACGAGCAGTACTTC. Its translation: CASIQMGRFYEQYF.